These 27 T cell receptor beta chains came from one sample sequenced in a study of identical twins. A single record per CDR3 protein comes from TCRdb applying MiXCR to the 5' RACE reads. The sample lists 410,000 or so distinct CDR3 sequences, under 20% occurring once. The sample comprised naive T cells sorted from blood. Every receptor here comes from a man aged 45-65 years in good health.

V and J are TRBV28 and TRBJ1-1, with D possibly matching TRBD1 (5 bases). Trimming took off 5 bases at V and 1 base at J, with 11 bases between the two ends. In germline, CDR1 is MDHEN, CDR2 SYDVKM. The CDR3 extends over 14 amino acids. The chain's CDR3 is CASSKRGQNTEAFF. In nucleotides, the CDR3 is TGTGCCAGCAGTAAGAGGGGCCAGAACACTGAAGCTTTCTTT.

V is TRBV4-3 and J is TRBJ2-1; D not resolved. CDR3 length equals 13 residues. CDR1 LGHNA and CDR2 YSLEER come from the germline V gene. The V end lost 0 bases, the J end lost 9 bases, and 9 bases lay between the germline ends. CDR3 residues: CASSQDQATEQFF. The CDR3 DNA reads TGCGCCAGCAGCCAAGATCAGGCTACTGAGCAGTTCTTC.

This clonotype was detected a few times. A much larger clone is a single base away; this may be a read error. The CDR3 sequence is CASSQTGVGTNEKLFF. CDR3 in DNA: TGCGCCAGCAGCCAGACAGGTGTTGGAACTAATGAAAAACTGTTTTTT. V and J are TRBV4-1 and TRBJ1-4; D might be TRBD1 (6 bases). The CDR3 contains 16 residues. V was trimmed by 3 bases and J by 1 base, leaving 12 bases between them. Germline V gives CDR1 MGHRA, CDR2 YSYEKL.

The V and J genes are TRBV7-2 and TRBJ2-3; D is uncertain. Per the germline V gene, CDR1 is SGHTA and CDR2 is FQGNSA. The CDR3 sequence is 14 residues long. Trimming left V 4 bases short and J 1 base short, with 9 bases between. The CDR3 here is CASSSPVGTDTQYF. The CDR3 nucleotides read TGTGCCAGCAGCTCTCCGGTAGGCACAGATACGCAGTATTTT.

This clonotype has just a few counts. The V and J genes are TRBV7-9 and TRBJ2-1, with a tentative D call TRBD1 (6 bases). Trimming cost V 6 bases and J 6 bases, with 12 bases left between them. This CDR3 is 13 amino acids long. Germline lookup yields CDR1 SEHNR and CDR2 FQNEAQ (reference sequence). CDR3 coding DNA: TGTGCCAGCAGGTCCACAGGGCCCAATGAGCAGTTCTTC. Protein product: CASRSTGPNEQFF.

This clonotype was counted ten times or more. V is TRBV20-1 and J is TRBJ2-3; no definite D call. The CDR3 is 11 amino acids. Germline V CDR1 and CDR2: DFQATT, SNEGSKA (reference sequence). Trimming removed 5 bases at V and 6 bases at J, with 9 bases between. This chain's CDR3 is CSAVGKDTQYF. CDR3 nucleotide sequence: TGCAGTGCTGTGGGGAAGGATACGCAGTATTTT.

This clonotype was counted at least ten times. The rearrangement links TRBV29-1 to TRBJ2-3; D uncertain. CDR3 size: 13 residues. Germline V gene sequence: CDR1 SQVTM, CDR2 ANQGSEA. V shed 0 bases and J shed 0 bases, with 4 bases lying between them. In DNA, the CDR3 is TGCAGCGTTGAAGAAACTAGCACAGATACGCAGTATTTT. This encodes CSVEETSTDTQYF.

The chain is built from TRBV20-1 and TRBJ2-7; D might be TRBD1 (6 bases). Trimming pared 0 bases from V and 3 bases from J, leaving 18 bases between. This CDR3 is built from 16 residues. Germline V lookup: CDR1 DFQATT, CDR2 SNEGSKA (reference sequence). CDR3 bases: TGCAGTGCTAGAGATAAACAGGGCAGACTTATCTACGAGCAGTACTTC. Its translation is CSARDKQGRLIYEQYF.

In this sample, this clonotype turned up many times. The CDR3 sequence is CASRVPGQGARGYTF. CDR3 DNA: TGTGCCAGCAGAGTACCGGGACAGGGGGCCCGTGGCTACACCTTC. The chain has TRBV11-2 and TRBJ1-2; 12 nucleotides line up with TRBD1. V was pared by 6 bases and J by 7 bases, with 9 bases of the junction left unmatched. CDR3 size: 15 residues. The germline V gene encodes CDR1 SGHAT and CDR2 FQNNGV.

The V and J genes are TRBV5-4 and TRBJ2-1; weak D call: TRBD1 (6 bases). This CDR3 contains 16 residues. The V end lost 5 bases, the J end lost 8 bases, and 23 bases lay between the germline ends. Germline V gives CDR1 SGHNT, CDR2 YYREEE (reference sequence). The DNA of the CDR3 is TGTGCCAGCAGTCTGTTGGGGGCAGGGGTTAACCATGAGCAGTTCTTC. The encoded protein is CASSLLGAGVNHEQFF.

This rearrangement joins TRBV10-3 to TRBJ1-4; maybe TRBD1 (5 bases). The CDR3 consists of 15 residues. From germline, CDR1 is ENHRY and CDR2 SYGVKD. The V end lost 2 bases, the J end lost 6 bases, and 13 bases lay between the germline ends. The CDR3 bases are TGTGCCATCAGTGAGCCGGGACTAGAGGATGAAAAACTGTTTTTT. Translating gives CAISEPGLEDEKLFF.

The chain combines TRBV6-2 or TRBV6-3 with TRBJ2-6; D might be TRBD1 (5 bases). This CDR3 is 16 amino acids long. Trimming left V 2 bases short and J 2 bases short, with 10 bases between. Germline assignment: CDR1 MNHEY and CDR2 SVGEGT. CDR3 region: CASSYDSHAGANVLTF. The CDR3 region has the DNA TGTGCCAGCAGTTACGACAGCCACGCTGGGGCCAACGTCCTGACTTTC.

This clonotype was detected a few times. The V call is TRBV11-1, the J call TRBJ2-5; D is possibly TRBD1 (6 bases). Trimming stripped 5 bases from V and 4 bases from J, with 11 bases between. Germline V gene data show CDR1 as SGHAT and CDR2 as FQDESV (reference sequence). The CDR3 extends over 13 amino acids. In DNA form, the CDR3 reads TGTGCCAGCAGCACCAGGGGTCGAGAGACCCAGTACTTC. Protein product: CASSTRGRETQYF.

This clonotype appeared a few times. The V gene is TRBV21-1, the J gene TRBJ2-7; TRBD2 was called by the table and not checked on the DNA. TRBV21-1 is tagged as a pseudogene. The CDR3 runs 17 residues. CDR3 bases: TGTGCCAGCAGCCCTCGCCCTGGACTAGCGGGGGGTTACGAGCAGTACTTC. Translating gives CASSPRPGLAGGYEQYF.

This clonotype was seen only a few times. V and J are TRBV5-1 and TRBJ2-2; 13 bases map to TRBD2. After removal of 3 bases from V and 7 bases from J, the junction contained 6 bases not matched to a gene. This CDR3 region has 16 residues. Per germline, CDR1 SGHRS and CDR2 YFSETQ. CDR3 region: CASSSGLAGRIGELFF. The CDR3 DNA is TGCGCCAGCAGCTCGGGACTAGCGGGAAGGATCGGGGAGCTGTTTTTT.

The rearrangement joins TRBV9 to TRBJ2-3, with D tentatively TRBD1 or TRBD2 (5 bases each). V was pared by 4 bases and J by 10 bases, with 16 bases between. CDR3 length: 13 residues. CDR1 is SGDLS and CDR2 is YYNGEE in the germline V gene. CDR3 sequence (DNA): TGTGCCAGCAGCTCCACCCCCGGGACCGCGCAGTATTTT. Translating it yields CASSSTPGTAQYF.

This clonotype was counted at least ten times. One end of the junction fails to match germline, which may point to a read error. V usage is TRBV7-9 and J usage is TRBJ1-6; D is perhaps TRBD1 (5 bases). This CDR3 region has 14 residues. Germline CDR1 is SEHNR and CDR2 is FQNEAQ (reference sequence). The CDR3 here is CASSPEGESSPLHF. In DNA form, the CDR3 reads TGCGCCAGCAGCCCGGAAGGGGAATCTTCACCCCTCCACTTT. Filled out from reference TRBV7-9 and TRBJ1-6, the complete variable domain reads DTGVSQNPRHKITKRGQNVTFRCDPISEHNRLYWYRQTLGQGPEFLTYFQNEAQLEKSRLLSDRFSAERPKGSFSTLEIQRTEQGDSAMYLCASSPEGESSPLHFGNGTRLTVT.

V is TRBV5-1 and J is TRBJ2-3; D might be TRBD1 or TRBD2, each matching 6 bases. V shed 4 bases and J shed 1 base, with 13 bases lying between them. This CDR3 is built from 15 residues. Germline V gives CDR1 SGHRS, CDR2 YFSETQ. CDR3 nucleotide sequence: TGCGCCAGCAGCCCGGACGGGGGCCGCACAGATACGCAGTATTTT. The encoded protein is CASSPDGGRTDTQYF.

The chain has TRBV6-2 or TRBV6-3 and TRBJ2-7; D unresolved. V was cut by 2 bases and J by 4 bases, with 18 bases left in between. The CDR3 has 16 residues. CDR1 is MNHEY and CDR2 is SVGEGT in the germline V gene. CDR3 region: CASSYGEPRSLYEQYF. Here the CDR3 DNA reads TGTGCCAGCAGTTACGGTGAGCCGCGCTCACTTTACGAGCAGTACTTC.

This clonotype was seen only a few times. V usage is TRBV28 and J usage is TRBJ2-5; TRBD1 matches at 7 bases. The CDR3 spans 14 residues. V lost 1 base to trimming and J lost 4 bases; unmatched junction nucleotides: 3. The germline gives CDR1 MDHEN, CDR2 SYDVKM. The chain's CDR3 is CASSLSGQIETQYF. The CDR3 DNA is TGTGCCAGCAGTTTATCGGGACAGATAGAGACCCAGTACTTC.

The chain couples TRBV18 to TRBJ2-1, with D hard to call. The V gene lost 3 bases and the J gene lost 6 bases, with 15 bases spanning the gap. Per germline, CDR1 KGHSH and CDR2 LQKENI. The CDR3 loop spans 15 amino acids. The CDR3 DNA follows: TGTGCCAGCTCACCCGTCTCGGCGGTATCCAATGAGCAGTTCTTC. This sequence encodes CASSPVSAVSNEQFF.

The V and J genes are TRBV28 and TRBJ2-5, with 7 bases matching TRBD1. Unmatched junction bases numbered 4, after V lost 6 bases and J lost 9 bases. There are 11 residues in the CDR3. CDR1 MDHEN and CDR2 SYDVKM come from the germline V gene. In nucleotides, the CDR3 is TGTGCCAGCAGCAGGACAGGTCCCCAGTACTTC. Its translation is CASSRTGPQYF.

The chain carries TRBV29-1 and TRBJ2-3, with 12 bases aligning to TRBD2. The germline CDR1 and CDR2 sequences are SQVTM and ANQGSEA. Losses at the gene ends were 6 bases for V and 6 bases for J; bases not matched to a gene: 13. This CDR3 region has 16 residues. The CDR3 DNA reads TGCAGCGTGGCACGTACTAGCGGGGGGCGAGCGGATACGCAGTATTTT. This sequence encodes CSVARTSGGRADTQYF.

In nucleotides, the CDR3 is TGTGCCAGCACCGGAGAACTACAGCCCCAGCATTTT. The encoded protein is CASTGELQPQHF. V usage is TRBV28 and J usage is TRBJ1-5; D gene uncertain. The CDR3 has 12 residues. CDR1 and CDR2 (germline): MDHEN, SYDVKM. V lost 7 bases and J 7 bases, leaving 11 bases between the germline ends.

V is TRBV6-1 and J is TRBJ2-6; 7 positions agree with TRBD1. Germline CDR1 and CDR2: MNHNS and SASEGT. Unmatched junction bases numbered 10, after V lost 5 bases and J lost 0 bases. This CDR3 is 18 amino acids long. The CDR3 DNA follows: TGTGCCAGCAGTCGTATTCCGGGACAGATCTCTGGGGCCAACGTCCTGACTTTC. It specifies CASSRIPGQISGANVLTF.

This clonotype was detected many times. A junction end diverges from the germline sequence, so it may reflect a read error. The chain carries TRBV5-5 and TRBJ2-2; D not certain. In germline, CDR1 is SGHKS, CDR2 YYEKEE (reference sequence). The CDR3 is 14 amino acids. The CDR3 region has the DNA TGTGCCAGCAGCTTGACTGATAACATCGGGGAGCTGTTTTTT. Translated, it gives CASSLTDNIGELFF.

This clonotype has more than one count but fewer than ten. The genes are TRBV29-1 and TRBJ2-1, with 7 bases that match TRBD2. This CDR3 has 14 residues. Germline V gives CDR1 SQVTM, CDR2 ANQGSEA. The junction had 4 bases not matched to a gene; V was cut back by 1 base and J by 4 bases. In DNA form, the CDR3 reads TGCAGCGTTGAAGGGGACTACCCATACAATGAGCAGTTCTTC. Protein product: CSVEGDYPYNEQFF.